This T cell receptor beta chain derives from a study of T cell responses to AZD1222 COVID-19 vaccine. The analysis combined second doses at about 4 or about 12 weeks. Notes on this clone: Antigen: not known.

Study observations and caveats: Repertoires were obtained solely post-peak T cell response. Rises in breadth and depth of Spike-specific TCRs came after two AZD1222 doses. Spike was spanned by vaccine-associated CD4 TCRs, which were dominant at 160-218 and 743-854.

V was cut by 4 bases and J by 8 bases, with 15 bases left in between. This CDR3 contains 14 residues. Germline CDR1 reads ENHRY; CDR2 reads SYGVKD. This table comes from immunoSEQ multiplex PCR, and its TCRdb copy is limited to in-frame clones, with some not included. The table lists about 110,000 clones, 90% of them singletons. The chain has TRBV10-3 and TRBJ1-5, with D possibly being TRBD1 (5 bases). Sequenced here: peripheral blood, sampled 28 days after the second AZD1222 dose. This receptor was obtained from an adult who received the AZD1222 COVID-19 vaccine. For the CDR3, the DNA is TGTGCCATCAGTGCGGGGGTCGAGAGAGAGCCCCAGCATTTT. Its protein product is CAISAGVEREPQHF.